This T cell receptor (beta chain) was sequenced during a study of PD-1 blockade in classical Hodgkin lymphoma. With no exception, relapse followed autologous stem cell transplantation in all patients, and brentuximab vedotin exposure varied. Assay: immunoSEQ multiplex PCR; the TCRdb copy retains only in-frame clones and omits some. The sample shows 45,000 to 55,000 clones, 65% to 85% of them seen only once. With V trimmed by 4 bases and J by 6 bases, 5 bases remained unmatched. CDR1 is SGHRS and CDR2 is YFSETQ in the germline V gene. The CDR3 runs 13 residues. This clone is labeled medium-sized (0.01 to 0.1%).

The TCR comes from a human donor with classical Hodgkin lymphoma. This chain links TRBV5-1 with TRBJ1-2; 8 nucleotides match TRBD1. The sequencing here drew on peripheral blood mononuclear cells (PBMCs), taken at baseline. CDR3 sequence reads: CASSPGTGNGYTF. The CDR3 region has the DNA TGCGCCAGCAGCCCGGGGACAGGTAATGGCTACACCTTC.